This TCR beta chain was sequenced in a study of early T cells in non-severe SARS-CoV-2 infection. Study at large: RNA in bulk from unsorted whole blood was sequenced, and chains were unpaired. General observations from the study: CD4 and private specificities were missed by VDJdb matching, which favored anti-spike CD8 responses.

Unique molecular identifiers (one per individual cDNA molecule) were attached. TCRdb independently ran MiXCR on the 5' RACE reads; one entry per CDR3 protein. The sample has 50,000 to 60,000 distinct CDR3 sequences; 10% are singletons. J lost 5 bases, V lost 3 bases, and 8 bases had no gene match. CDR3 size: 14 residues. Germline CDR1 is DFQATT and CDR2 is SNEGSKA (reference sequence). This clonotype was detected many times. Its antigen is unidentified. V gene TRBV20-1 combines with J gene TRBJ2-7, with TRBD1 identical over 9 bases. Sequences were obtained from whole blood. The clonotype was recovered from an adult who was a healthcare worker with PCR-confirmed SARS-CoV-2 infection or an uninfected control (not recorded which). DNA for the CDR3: TGCAGTGCTAGCCAGGGACAGGGTCTCGACGAGCAGTACTTC. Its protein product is CSASQGQGLDEQYF.